A single sample gave rise to the 12 T cell receptor beta chains below, sequenced in a study of cytomegalovirus exposure and HLA in healthy donors. The PCR employed 60 Vbeta primers together with 13 Jbeta primers. TCRdb's copy holds only in-frame clones and misses some; the assay was immunoSEQ multiplex PCR. The repertoire holds 55,000 to 80,000 clones, with approximately 70% as singletons. Sequenced: PBMCs. The receptor source for this set is a man aged 35 to 55 in good health and CMV-seropositive.

The V and J genes are TRBV4-1 and TRBJ2-7, with TRBD1 matching 9 bases. Trimming cost V 1 base and J 4 bases; bases outside gene matches: 8. The CDR3 is 16 amino acids. In germline, CDR1 is MGHRA, CDR2 YSYEKL. The DNA of the CDR3 is TGCGCCAGCAGCCAAGGCGGACAGGGGCTGGGATACGAGCAGTACTTC. Translating gives CASSQGGQGLGYEQYF.

The CDR3 nucleotides are TGTGCCAGCAGCTCGGACAGCTTGGGGAACACTGAAGCTTTCTTT. Translation: CASSSDSLGNTEAFF. This chain uses TRBV7-8 with TRBJ1-1; possible D gene TRBD1, 6 bases. The V end lost 4 bases, the J end lost 1 base, and 13 bases lay between the germline ends. Germline CDR1 reads SGHVS; CDR2 reads FQNEAQ. The CDR3 loop spans 15 amino acids.

V usage is TRBV5-1 and J usage is TRBJ2-2, with D perhaps TRBD1 (6 bases). Trimming took 2 bases from V and 8 from J, leaving 16 bases between them. The CDR3 runs 15 residues. Germline V gene data show CDR1 as SGHRS and CDR2 as YFSETQ. The CDR3 bases are TGCGCCAGCAGCTTCGGGACACTTCGTGTGGGGGAGCTGTTTTTT. Translation gives CASSFGTLRVGELFF.

This chain links TRBV10-2 with TRBJ1-2; D is unclear. The length of the CDR3 is 14 residues. The V end was cut by 4 bases, the J end by 0 bases, with 9 bases between. Germline-derived CDR1 and CDR2 are WSHSY and SAAADI. The CDR3 bases are TGCGCCAGCAGTGGGCCGGGAACTAACTATGGCTACACCTTC. Its protein is CASSGPGTNYGYTF.

This rearrangement joins TRBV5-1 to TRBJ2-5, with 7 bases aligning to TRBD1. CDR3 length equals 13 residues. The germline CDR1 and CDR2 sequences are SGHRS and YFSETQ. Trimming took 1 base from V and 5 from J; bases not matched to a gene: 2. The CDR3 sequence is CASSLYRGETQYF. The CDR3 coding sequence is TGCGCCAGCAGCTTGTACAGGGGTGAGACCCAGTACTTC. Drawing the rest from reference TRBV5-1 and TRBJ2-5, the complete variable domain is KAGVTQTPRYLIKTRGQQVTLSCSPISGHRSVSWYQQTPGQGLQFLFEYFSETQRNKGNFPGRFSGRQFSNSRSEMNVSTLELGDSALYLCASSLYRGETQYFGPGTRLLVL.

This chain connects TRBV6-5 to TRBJ2-2; D might be TRBD2 (6 bases). V was shortened by 6 bases and J by 6 bases, with 11 bases between the two germline ends. The CDR3 runs 13 residues. Looked up from germline, CDR1 is MNHEY and CDR2 is SVGAGI. CDR3 region: CASSPSGAGELFF. CDR3 sequence (DNA): TGTGCCAGCAGCCCATCGGGGGCCGGGGAGCTGTTTTTT.

This clone has a handful of counts. The rearrangement joins TRBV11-1 to TRBJ2-1; 8 bases map to TRBD1. The CDR3 consists of 12 residues. J was trimmed by 3 bases and V by 11 bases; bases with no gene match: 3. Germline-derived CDR1 and CDR2 are SGHAT and FQDESV (reference sequence). In DNA, the CDR3 is TGTGCCTCAGGACAGGGCTACAATGAGCAGTTCTTC. Amino acids: CASGQGYNEQFF.

The V gene is TRBV5-6, the J gene TRBJ2-1, with D perhaps matching TRBD2 (5 bases). Germline CDR1 and CDR2: SGHDT and YYEEEE. The CDR3 length is 15 residues. V was shortened by 1 base and J by 2 bases, with 10 bases between the two germline ends. The CDR3 reads CASSLLGVPYNEQFF. CDR3 DNA: TGTGCCAGCAGCTTGCTCGGGGTCCCCTACAATGAGCAGTTCTTC.

The chain carries TRBV6-5 and TRBJ1-1; 8 nucleotides align to TRBD1. CDR3 length: 16 amino acids. V shed 2 bases and J 4 bases; nucleotides not matched to a gene: 9. Looked up from germline, CDR1 is MNHEY and CDR2 is SVGAGI. CDR3 nucleotide sequence: TGTGCCAGCAGTTACACCGGACAGGGCGAGAGCACTGAAGCTTTCTTT. Protein: CASSYTGQGESTEAFF.

The table lists this clone with a few counts. The chain joins TRBV9 to TRBJ1-1; D might be TRBD1 (5 bases). V was pared by 2 bases and J by 7 bases, with 9 bases between. Germline-derived CDR1 and CDR2 are SGDLS and YYNGEE. CDR3 length: 12 amino acids. CDR3 nucleotides: TGTGCCAGCAGCGTGTATAGGGGTGAAGCTTTCTTT. Protein product: CASSVYRGEAFF.

This rearrangement joins TRBV10-1 to TRBJ1-5, with D possibly TRBD1 on 5 matching bases. CDR1 and CDR2 (germline): WNHNN, SYGVQD (reference sequence). Trimming pared 6 bases from V and 6 bases from J, leaving 12 bases between. The CDR3 length is 13 residues. CDR3 DNA sequence: TGCGCCAGCAGCCAGGGTTTGGGTCAGCCCCAGCATTTT. Amino acid sequence: CASSQGLGQPQHF.

This clone was seen a few times. The rearrangement uses TRBV6-6 and TRBJ1-1; perhaps TRBD1 as D (5 bases). V was clipped by 5 bases and J by 11 bases, with 24 bases between them. The CDR3 spans 15 residues. Germline V gene sequence: CDR1 MNHNY, CDR2 SVGAGI (reference sequence). Here the CDR3 DNA reads TGTGCCAGCAGTCGTCCGCTCGGGGGTCTTATACGGGCTTTCTTT. Its translation is CASSRPLGGLIRAFF.